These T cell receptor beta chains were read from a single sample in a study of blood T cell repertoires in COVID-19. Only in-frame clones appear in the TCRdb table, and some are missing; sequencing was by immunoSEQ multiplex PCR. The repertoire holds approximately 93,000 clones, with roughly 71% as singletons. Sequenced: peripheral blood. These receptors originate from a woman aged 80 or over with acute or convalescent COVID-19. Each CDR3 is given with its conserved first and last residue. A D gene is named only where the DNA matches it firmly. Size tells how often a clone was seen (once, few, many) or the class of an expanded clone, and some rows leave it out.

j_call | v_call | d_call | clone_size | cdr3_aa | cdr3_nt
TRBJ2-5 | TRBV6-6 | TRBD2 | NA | CATSDSGAQETQYF | TGTGCCACAAGTGATAGCGGGGCACAAGAGACCCAGTACTTC
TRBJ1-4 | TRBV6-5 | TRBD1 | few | CATRSSGTDEKLFF | TGTGCCACCCGATCGTCCGGGACAGATGAAAAACTGTTTTTT
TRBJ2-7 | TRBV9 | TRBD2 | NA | CASSVSGIAGYEQYF | TGTGCCAGCAGCGTAAGTGGAATAGCGGGATACGAGCAGTACTTC
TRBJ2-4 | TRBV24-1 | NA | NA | CATRRVELASRLIAKNIQYF | TGTGCCACCAGAAGGGTCGAACTAGCCTCTAGGTTGATAGCCAAAAACATTCAGTACTTC
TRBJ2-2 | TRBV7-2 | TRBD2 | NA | CASRQTPAGVNTGELFF | TGTGCCAGCAGACAAACCCCAGCGGGGGTGAACACCGGGGAGCTGTTTTTT
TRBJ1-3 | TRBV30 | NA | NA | CAWTGSGNTIYF | TGTGCCTGGACAGGGTCTGGAAACACCATATATTTT
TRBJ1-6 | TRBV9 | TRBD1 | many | CASGRGLGQGDSPLHF | TGTGCCAGCGGCCGAGGGTTGGGACAGGGGGATTCACCCCTCCACTTT
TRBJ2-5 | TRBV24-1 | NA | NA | CATSGRLGGYFQETQYF | TGTGCCACCAGTGGTAGACTAGGCGGCTATTTCCAAGAGACCCAGTACTTC
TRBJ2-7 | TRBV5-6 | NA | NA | CASSRGLAYEQYF | TGTGCCAGCAGCAGGGGACTCGCCTACGAGCAGTACTTC
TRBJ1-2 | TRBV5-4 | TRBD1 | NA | CASSTNRGQGYTF | TGTGCCAGCAGCACCAACAGGGGGCAGGGCTACACCTTC
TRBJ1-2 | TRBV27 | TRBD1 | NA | CASSLRTGEVYGYTF | TGTGCCAGCAGTTTACGAACAGGGGAAGTATATGGCTACACCTTC
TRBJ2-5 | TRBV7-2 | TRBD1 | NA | CASSFLSGQGGETQYF | TGTGCCAGCAGCTTTCTATCGGGACAGGGGGGAGAGACCCAGTACTTC
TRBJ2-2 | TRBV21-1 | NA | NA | CASGRDFGHLNTGELFF | TGTGCCAGCGGCCGAGACTTCGGACACCTAAACACCGGGGAGCTGTTTTTT
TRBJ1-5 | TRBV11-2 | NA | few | CASSSLRPIDNQPQHF | TGTGCCAGCAGCTCCCTCCGCCCCATAGACAATCAGCCCCAGCATTTT
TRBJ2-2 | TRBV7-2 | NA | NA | CASSLAWGRLNTGELFF | TGTGCCAGCAGCTTAGCGTGGGGGCGCTTGAACACCGGGGAGCTGTTTTTT
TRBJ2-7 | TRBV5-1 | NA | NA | CASSLGDRPLWEQYF | TGCGCCAGCAGCTTGGGTGACAGGCCCCTCTGGGAGCAGTACTTC
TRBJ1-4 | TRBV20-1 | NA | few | CSASLWAWARSNEKLFF | TGCAGTGCTAGTCTCTGGGCTTGGGCGAGAAGTAATGAAAAACTGTTTTTT
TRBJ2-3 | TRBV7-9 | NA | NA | CASRDTHEGGTDTQYF | TGTGCCAGCCGGGACACACACGAAGGGGGCACAGATACGCAGTATTTT
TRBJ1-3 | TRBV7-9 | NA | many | CASSLDRPRRSGNTIYF | TGTGCCAGCAGCCTCGACAGGCCACGCCGCTCTGGAAACACCATATATTTT
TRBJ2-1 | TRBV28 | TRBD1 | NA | CASSSGPGTGSAYNEQFF | TGTGCCAGCAGTTCAGGTCCCGGGACAGGGAGCGCCTACAATGAGCAGTTCTTC
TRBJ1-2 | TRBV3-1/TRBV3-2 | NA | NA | CASSPTHSSYGYTF | TGTGCCAGCAGCCCAACTCACAGTTCCTATGGCTACACCTTC
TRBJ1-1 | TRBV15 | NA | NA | CATSRDLGPNTEAFF | TGTGCCACCAGCAGAGATCTGGGCCCGAACACTGAAGCTTTCTTT
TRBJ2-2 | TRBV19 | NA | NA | CASSIMTGNTGELFF | TGTGCCAGTAGTATAATGACGGGTAATACCGGGGAGCTGTTTTTT
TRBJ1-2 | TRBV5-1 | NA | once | CASSRSPGGEDGYTF | TGCGCCAGCAGCAGATCTCCGGGGGGAGAAGATGGCTACACCTTC
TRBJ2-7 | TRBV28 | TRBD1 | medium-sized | CASNPAGTGLGDYEQYF | TGTGCCAGCAACCCGGCCGGGACAGGGTTAGGAGACTACGAGCAGTACTTC
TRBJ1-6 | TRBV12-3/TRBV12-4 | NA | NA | CASSPNRDSPLHF | TGTGCCAGCAGCCCCAACAGGGACTCACCCCTCCACTTT
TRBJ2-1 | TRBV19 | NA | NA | CASSVDSFSYNEQFF | TGTGCCAGTAGTGTGGACAGCTTCTCCTACAATGAGCAGTTCTTC
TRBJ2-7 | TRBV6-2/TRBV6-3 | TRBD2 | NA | CASSAPFSGSSYEQYF | TGTGCCAGCAGTGCCCCTTTTAGCGGGAGCTCCTACGAGCAGTACTTC